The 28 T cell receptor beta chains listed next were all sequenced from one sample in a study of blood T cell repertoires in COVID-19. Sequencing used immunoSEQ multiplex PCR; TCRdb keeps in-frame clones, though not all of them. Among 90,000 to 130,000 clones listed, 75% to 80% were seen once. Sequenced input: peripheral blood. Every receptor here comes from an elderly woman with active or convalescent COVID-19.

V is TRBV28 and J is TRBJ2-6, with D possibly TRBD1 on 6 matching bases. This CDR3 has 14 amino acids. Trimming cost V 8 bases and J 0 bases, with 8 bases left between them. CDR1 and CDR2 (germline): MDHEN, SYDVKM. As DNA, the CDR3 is TGTGCCAGCCGACAGGTCTCTGGGGCCAACGTCCTGACTTTC. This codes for CASRQVSGANVLTF. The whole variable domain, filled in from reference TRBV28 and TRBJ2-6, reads DVKVTQSSRYLVKRTGEKVFLECVQDMDHENMFWYRQDPGLGLRLIYFSYDVKMKEKGDIPEGYSVSREKKERFSLILESASTNQTSMYLCASRQVSGANVLTFGAGSRLTVL.

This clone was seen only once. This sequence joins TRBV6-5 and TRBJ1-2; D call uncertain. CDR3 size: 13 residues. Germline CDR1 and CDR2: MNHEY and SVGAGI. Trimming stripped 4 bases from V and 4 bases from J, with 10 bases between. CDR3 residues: CASSLALFYGYTF. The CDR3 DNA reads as TGTGCCAGCAGTTTAGCCCTGTTCTATGGCTACACCTTC.

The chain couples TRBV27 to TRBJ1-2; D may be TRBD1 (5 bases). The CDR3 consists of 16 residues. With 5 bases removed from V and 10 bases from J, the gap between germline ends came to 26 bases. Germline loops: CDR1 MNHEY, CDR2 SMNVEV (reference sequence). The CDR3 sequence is CASSPQKGRGDRYYTF. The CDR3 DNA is TGTGCCAGCAGTCCCCAAAAGGGGCGTGGCGACAGATACTACACCTTC.

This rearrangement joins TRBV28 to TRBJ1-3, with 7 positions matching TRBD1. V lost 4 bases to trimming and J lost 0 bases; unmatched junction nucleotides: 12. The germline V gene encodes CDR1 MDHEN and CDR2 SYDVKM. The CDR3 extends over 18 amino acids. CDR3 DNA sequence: TGTGCCAGCAGTTCCCAGCGACAGGGTTACTACTCTGGAAACACCATATATTTT. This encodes CASSSQRQGYYSGNTIYF.

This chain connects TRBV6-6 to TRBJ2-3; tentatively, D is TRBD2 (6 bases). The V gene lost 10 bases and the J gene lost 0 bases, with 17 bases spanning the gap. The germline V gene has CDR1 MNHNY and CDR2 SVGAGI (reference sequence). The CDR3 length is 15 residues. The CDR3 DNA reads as TGTGCCATTCAAAGGGGCGGGACGAGCACAGATACGCAGTATTTT. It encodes CAIQRGGTSTDTQYF.

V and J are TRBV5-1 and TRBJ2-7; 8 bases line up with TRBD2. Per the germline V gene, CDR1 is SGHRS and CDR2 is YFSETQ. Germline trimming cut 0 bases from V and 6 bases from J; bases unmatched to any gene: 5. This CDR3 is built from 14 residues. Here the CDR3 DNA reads TGCGCCAGCAGCTTGGCCCAACTAGCGGTCGAGCAGTACTTC. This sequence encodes CASSLAQLAVEQYF.

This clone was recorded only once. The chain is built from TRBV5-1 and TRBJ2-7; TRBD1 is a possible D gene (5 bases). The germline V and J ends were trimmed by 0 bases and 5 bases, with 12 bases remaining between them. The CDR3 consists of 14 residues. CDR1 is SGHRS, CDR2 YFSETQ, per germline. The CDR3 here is CASSLGGVGDEQYF. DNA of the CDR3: TGCGCCAGCAGCTTGGGGGGCGTGGGCGACGAGCAGTACTTC. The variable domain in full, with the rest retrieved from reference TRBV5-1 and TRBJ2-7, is KAGVTQTPRYLIKTRGQQVTLSCSPISGHRSVSWYQQTPGQGLQFLFEYFSETQRNKGNFPGRFSGRQFSNSRSEMNVSTLELGDSALYLCASSLGGVGDEQYFGPGTRLTVT.

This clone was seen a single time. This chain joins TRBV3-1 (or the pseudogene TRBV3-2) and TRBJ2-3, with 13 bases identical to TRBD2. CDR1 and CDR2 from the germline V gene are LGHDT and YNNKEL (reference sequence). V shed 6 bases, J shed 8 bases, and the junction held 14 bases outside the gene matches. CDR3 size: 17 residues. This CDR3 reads CASSSNLGLAGEGTQYF. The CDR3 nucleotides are TGTGCCAGCAGTAGTAATTTAGGACTAGCGGGAGAGGGTACGCAGTATTTT.

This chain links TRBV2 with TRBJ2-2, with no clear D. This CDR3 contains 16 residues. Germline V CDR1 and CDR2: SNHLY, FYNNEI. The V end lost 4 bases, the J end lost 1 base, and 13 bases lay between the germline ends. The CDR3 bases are TGTGCCAGCAGTGCACGTCAGATAAAGAACACCGGGGAGCTGTTTTTT. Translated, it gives CASSARQIKNTGELFF.

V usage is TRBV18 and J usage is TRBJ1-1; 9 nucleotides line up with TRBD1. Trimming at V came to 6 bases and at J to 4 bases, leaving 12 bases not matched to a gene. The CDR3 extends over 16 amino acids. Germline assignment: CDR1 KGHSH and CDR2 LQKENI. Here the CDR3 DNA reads TGTGCCAGCTCTCCCGGGACAGGGAGGCTGGGCACTGAAGCTTTCTTT. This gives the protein CASSPGTGRLGTEAFF.

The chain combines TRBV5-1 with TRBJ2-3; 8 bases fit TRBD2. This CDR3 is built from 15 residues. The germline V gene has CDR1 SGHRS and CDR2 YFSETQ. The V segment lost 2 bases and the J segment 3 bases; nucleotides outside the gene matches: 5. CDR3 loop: CASSFSGAGTDTQYF. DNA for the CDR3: TGCGCCAGCAGCTTTAGCGGGGCGGGGACAGATACGCAGTATTTT.

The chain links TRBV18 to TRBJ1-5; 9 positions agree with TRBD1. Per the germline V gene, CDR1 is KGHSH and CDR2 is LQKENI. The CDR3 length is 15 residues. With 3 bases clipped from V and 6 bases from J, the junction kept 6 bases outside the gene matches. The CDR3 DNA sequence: TGTGCCAGCTCACCGGGACAGGGAGTGACTCAGCCCCAGCATTTT. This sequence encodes CASSPGQGVTQPQHF.

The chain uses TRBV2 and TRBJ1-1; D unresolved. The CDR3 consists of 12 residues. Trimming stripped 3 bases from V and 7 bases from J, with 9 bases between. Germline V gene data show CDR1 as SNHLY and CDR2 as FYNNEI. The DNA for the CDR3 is TGTGCCAGCAGTGATGTACCCAGTGAAGCTTTCTTT. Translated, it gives CASSDVPSEAFF.

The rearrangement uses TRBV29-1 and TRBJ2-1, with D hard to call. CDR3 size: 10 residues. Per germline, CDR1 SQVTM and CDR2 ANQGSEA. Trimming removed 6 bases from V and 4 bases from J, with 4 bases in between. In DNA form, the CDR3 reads TGCAGCGTCCGTTACAATGAGCAGTTCTTC. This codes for CSVRYNEQFF.

CDR3 bases: TGTGCCAGCAGCTACCCAGGGAATAACTATGGCTACACCTTC. Residues: CASSYPGNNYGYTF. V and J are TRBV28 and TRBJ1-2; D possibly corresponds to TRBD1 (5 bases). V lost 6 bases, J lost 1 base, and 12 bases lay in between. The germline V gene encodes CDR1 MDHEN and CDR2 SYDVKM. CDR3 size: 14 residues.

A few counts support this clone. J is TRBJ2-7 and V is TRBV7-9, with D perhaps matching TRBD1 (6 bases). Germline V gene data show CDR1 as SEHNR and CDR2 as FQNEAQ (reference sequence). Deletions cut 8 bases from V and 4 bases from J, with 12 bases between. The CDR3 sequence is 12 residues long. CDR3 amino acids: CASGGRGYEQYF. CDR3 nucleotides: TGTGCCAGCGGCGGCAGGGGATACGAGCAGTACTTC.

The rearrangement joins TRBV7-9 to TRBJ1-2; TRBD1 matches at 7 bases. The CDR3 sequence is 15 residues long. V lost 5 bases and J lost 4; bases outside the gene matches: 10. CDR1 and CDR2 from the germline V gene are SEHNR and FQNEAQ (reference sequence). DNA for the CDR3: TGTGCCAGCAGCACCCCGGACAGGCCGACCTATGGCTACACCTTC. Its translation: CASSTPDRPTYGYTF.

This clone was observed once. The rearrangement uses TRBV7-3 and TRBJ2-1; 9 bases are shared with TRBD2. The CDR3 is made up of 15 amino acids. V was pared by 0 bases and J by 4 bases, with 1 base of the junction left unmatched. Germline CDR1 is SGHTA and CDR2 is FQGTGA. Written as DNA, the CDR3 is TGTGCCAGCAGCTTAACTAGCGGGGGATACAATGAGCAGTTCTTC. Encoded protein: CASSLTSGGYNEQFF.

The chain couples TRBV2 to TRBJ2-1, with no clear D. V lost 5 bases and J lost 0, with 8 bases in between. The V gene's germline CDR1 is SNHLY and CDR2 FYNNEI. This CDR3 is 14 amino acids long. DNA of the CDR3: TGTGCCAGCAGTCCGACAAGCTCCTACAATGAGCAGTTCTTC. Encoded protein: CASSPTSSYNEQFF.

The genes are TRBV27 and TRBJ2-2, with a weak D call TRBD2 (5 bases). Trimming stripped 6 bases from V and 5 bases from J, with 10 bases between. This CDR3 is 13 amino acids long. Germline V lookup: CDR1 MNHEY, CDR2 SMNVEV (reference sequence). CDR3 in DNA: TGTGCCAGCAGCAACACGGGGACCGGGGAGCTGTTTTTT. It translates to CASSNTGTGELFF.

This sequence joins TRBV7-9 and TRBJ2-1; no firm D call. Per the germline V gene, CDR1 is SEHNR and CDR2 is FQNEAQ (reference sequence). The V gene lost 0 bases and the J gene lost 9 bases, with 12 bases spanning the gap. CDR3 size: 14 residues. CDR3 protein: CASSLALIPGEQFF. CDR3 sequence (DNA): TGTGCCAGCAGCTTAGCGCTAATCCCGGGTGAGCAGTTCTTC.

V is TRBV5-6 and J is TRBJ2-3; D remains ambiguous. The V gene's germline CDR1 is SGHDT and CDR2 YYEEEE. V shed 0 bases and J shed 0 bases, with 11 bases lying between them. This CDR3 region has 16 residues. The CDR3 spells CASSLGVARSTDTQYF. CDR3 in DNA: TGTGCCAGCAGCTTGGGGGTTGCTAGAAGCACAGATACGCAGTATTTT.

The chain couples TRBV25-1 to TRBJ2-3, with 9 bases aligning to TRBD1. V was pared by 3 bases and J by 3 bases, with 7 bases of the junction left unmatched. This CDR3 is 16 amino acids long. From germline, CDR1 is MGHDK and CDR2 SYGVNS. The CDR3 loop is CASSEWTGAGTDTQYF. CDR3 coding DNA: TGTGCCAGCAGTGAGTGGACAGGGGCTGGGACAGATACGCAGTATTTT.

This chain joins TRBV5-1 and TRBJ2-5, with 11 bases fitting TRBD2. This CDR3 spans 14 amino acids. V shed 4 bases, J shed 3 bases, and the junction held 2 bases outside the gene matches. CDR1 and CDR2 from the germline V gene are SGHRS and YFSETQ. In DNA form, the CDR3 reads TGCGCCAGCAGCATGGGACTAGCGGAAGAGACCCAGTACTTC. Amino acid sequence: CASSMGLAEETQYF.

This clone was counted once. DNA for the CDR3: TGTGCCAGCAGCGTAGTGGCTAGCGGCCGGCCAACGAGCTCCTACAATGAGCAGTTCTTC. Translating gives CASSVVASGRPTSSYNEQFF. The V gene is TRBV9, the J gene TRBJ2-1; 7 bases agree with TRBD2. Germline V gene lookup returns CDR1 SGDLS and CDR2 YYNGEE. Trimming cost V 0 bases and J 0 bases; bases outside gene matches: 15. The CDR3 consists of 20 residues.

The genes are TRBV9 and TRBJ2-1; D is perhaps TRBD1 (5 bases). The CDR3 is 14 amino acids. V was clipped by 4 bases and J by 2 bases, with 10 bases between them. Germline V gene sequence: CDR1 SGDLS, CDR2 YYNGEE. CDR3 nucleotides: TGTGCCAGCAGCCCCCGGACAACCTACAATGAGCAGTTCTTC. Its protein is CASSPRTTYNEQFF.

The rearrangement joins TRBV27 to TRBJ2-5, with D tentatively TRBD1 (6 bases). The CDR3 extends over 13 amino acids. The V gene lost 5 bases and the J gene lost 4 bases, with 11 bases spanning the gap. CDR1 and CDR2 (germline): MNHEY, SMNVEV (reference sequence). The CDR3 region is CASSLPGAETQYF. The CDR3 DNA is TGTGCCAGCAGTCTTCCAGGGGCAGAGACCCAGTACTTC.

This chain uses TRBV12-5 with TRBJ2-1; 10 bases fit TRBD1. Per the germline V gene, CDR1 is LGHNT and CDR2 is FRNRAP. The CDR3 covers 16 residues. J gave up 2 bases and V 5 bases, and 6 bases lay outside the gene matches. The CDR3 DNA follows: TGTGCTAGTGGTAGAGGACAGGGGGTTACCTACAATGAGCAGTTCTTC. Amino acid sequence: CASGRGQGVTYNEQFF. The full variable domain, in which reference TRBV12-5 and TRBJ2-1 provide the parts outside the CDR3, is DARVTQTPRHKVTEMGQEVTMRCQPILGHNTVFWYRQTMMQGLELLAYFRNRAPLDDSGMPKDRFSAEMPDATLATLKIQPSEPRDSAVYFCASGRGQGVTYNEQFFGPGTRLTVL.